This passage covers 31 T cell receptor beta chains from one sample sequenced in a study of shared clonotypes between healthy human individuals. Assay: immunoSEQ multiplex PCR; the TCRdb copy retains only in-frame clones and omits some. The sample holds around 1,000,000 clones, about 80% seen once. The material sequenced was memory CD4+ T cells from PBMCs. Subset given: CD45RA-negative fraction. These TCRs come from a man younger than 35 in good health. Some clones in this sample may be carry-over from other donors' samples.

CDR3 sequence (DNA): TGTGCCAGCAGCTCGGACAGGGGGTCCTACGAGCAGTACTTC. It is translated as CASSSDRGSYEQYF. V and J are TRBV7-3 and TRBJ2-7; 10 nucleotides match TRBD1. Germline lookup yields CDR1 SGHTA and CDR2 FQGTGA. The CDR3 contains 14 residues. V dropped 4 bases and J dropped 1; count of bases not matched to a gene: 1.

The gene calls are TRBV18 and TRBJ1-5, with 8 bases aligning to TRBD1. J gave up 3 bases and V 3 bases, and 1 base lay outside the gene matches. Germline V CDR1 and CDR2: KGHSH, LQKENI. The CDR3 consists of 14 residues. This chain's CDR3 is CASSPTGVNQPQHF. The CDR3 bases are TGTGCCAGCTCACCGACAGGGGTCAATCAGCCCCAGCATTTT. Full variable domain (outside the CDR3, taken from reference TRBV18 and TRBJ1-5): NAGVMQNPRHLVRRRGQEARLRCSPMKGHSHVYWYRQLPEEGLKFMVYLQKENIIDESGMPKERFSAEFPKEGPSILRIQQVVRGDSAAYFCASSPTGVNQPQHFGDGTRLSIL.

The sample holds a few counts of this clone. This sequence joins TRBV6-6 and TRBJ2-7; D remains ambiguous. V was trimmed by 2 bases and J by 7 bases, leaving 6 bases between them. This CDR3 region has 11 residues. Germline V gene data show CDR1 as MNHNY and CDR2 as SVGAGI (reference sequence). This CDR3 reads CASSYVREQYF. The CDR3 DNA is TGTGCCAGCAGTTACGTACGGGAGCAGTACTTC.

The genes are TRBV7-2 and TRBJ1-2; D remains unclear. CDR3 length: 12 residues. Germline values: CDR1 SGHTA, CDR2 FQGNSA. V shed 1 base and J shed 7 bases, with 7 bases lying between them. The CDR3 reads CASSLEGSGYTF. DNA of the CDR3: TGTGCCAGCAGCTTAGAAGGGAGTGGCTACACCTTC.

This clone was counted once. The chain links TRBV6-1 to TRBJ2-7, with D unclear. The V end was cut by 7 bases, the J end by 0 bases, with 7 bases between. Germline CDR1 and CDR2: MNHNS and SASEGT. The CDR3 runs 12 residues. The CDR3 DNA is TGTGCCAGCACCGAACACTCCTACGAGCAGTACTTC. Translated: CASTEHSYEQYF.

This clone was observed a few times. The rearrangement joins TRBV19 to TRBJ1-5; D is unclear. V was pared by 8 bases and J by 3 bases, with 8 bases between. Germline V CDR1 and CDR2: LNHDA, SQIVND (reference sequence). The CDR3 length is 12 residues. The CDR3 DNA reads as TGTGCCAGTCAGGAGTTCAATCAGCCCCAGCATTTT. Amino acids: CASQEFNQPQHF.

The chain links TRBV5-1 to TRBJ2-3, with 9 bases aligning to TRBD2. V lost 7 bases to trimming and J lost 2 bases; unmatched junction nucleotides: 11. The CDR3 extends over 16 amino acids. CDR1 is SGHRS, CDR2 YFSETQ, per germline. DNA of the CDR3: TGCGCCAGCTGCCCTACTAGCGGGCGTTACACAGATACGCAGTATTTT. This encodes CASCPTSGRYTDTQYF.

This clone was observed once. DNA for the CDR3: TGCAGCGTTGATGGTCTAGCGGGAGTTCGGTCCTACGAGCAGTACTTC. It translates to CSVDGLAGVRSYEQYF. The V call is TRBV29-1, the J call TRBJ2-7, with 10 bases that match TRBD2. The length of the CDR3 is 16 residues. V dropped 3 bases and J dropped 1; count of bases not matched to a gene: 9. CDR1 and CDR2 from the germline V gene are SQVTM and ANQGSEA.

The rearrangement joins TRBV19 to TRBJ1-5; a possible D gene is TRBD1 (6 bases). The length of the CDR3 is 16 residues. Per germline, CDR1 LNHDA and CDR2 SQIVND (reference sequence). V was clipped by 4 bases and J by 1 base, with 14 bases between them. CDR3 bases: TGTGCCAGTAGTACCCTCCTACAGGGAAGCAATCAGCCCCAGCATTTT. Amino acids: CASSTLLQGSNQPQHF. The full variable domain, with the rest looked up from reference TRBV19 and TRBJ1-5, is DGGITQSPKYLFRKEGQNVTLSCEQNLNHDAMYWYRQDPGQGLRLIYYSQIVNDFQKGDIAEGYSVSREKKESFPLTVTSAQKNPTAFYLCASSTLLQGSNQPQHFGDGTRLSIL.

The chain links TRBV27 to TRBJ2-3; the D gene is possibly TRBD2 (6 bases). V lost 6 bases, J lost 0 bases, and 16 bases lay in between. CDR3 length equals 16 residues. Per the germline V gene, CDR1 is MNHEY and CDR2 is SMNVEV (reference sequence). CDR3 sequence: CASRTRTTTSTDTQYF. The CDR3 DNA is TGTGCCAGCAGGACTCGGACTACGACTAGCACAGATACGCAGTATTTT.

The chain uses TRBV27 and TRBJ2-3, with 9 positions matching TRBD2. Per the germline V gene, CDR1 is MNHEY and CDR2 is SMNVEV (reference sequence). The J segment lost 1 base and the V segment lost 3 bases, leaving 11 bases of the junction unmatched. This CDR3 region has 18 residues. The CDR3 DNA reads TGTGCCAGCAGTTTCATTGCTAGCGGGATGGGGGGCACAGATACGCAGTATTTT. Amino acids: CASSFIASGMGGTDTQYF.

The rearrangement uses TRBV2 and TRBJ2-2; D gene ambiguous. Per germline, CDR1 SNHLY and CDR2 FYNNEI. V lost 3 bases and J lost 6, with 11 bases in between. The length of the CDR3 is 14 residues. In DNA, the CDR3 is TGTGCCAGCAGTGACAGACCAAGCGCCGGGGAGCTGTTTTTT. Translation: CASSDRPSAGELFF.

The gene calls are TRBV18 and TRBJ2-1; 12 nucleotides agree with TRBD2. This CDR3 is 17 amino acids long. Germline-derived CDR1 and CDR2 are KGHSH and LQKENI. V was pared by 7 bases and J by 4 bases, with 11 bases of the junction left unmatched. The CDR3 protein is CASLIGTSGRSYNEQFF. In nucleotides, the CDR3 is TGTGCCAGCTTAATCGGAACTAGCGGGAGGTCTTACAATGAGCAGTTCTTC.

The chain joins TRBV29-1 to TRBJ2-5, with 14 bases lining up with TRBD2. The junction had 5 bases not matched to a gene; V was cut back by 7 bases and J by 4 bases. The V gene's germline CDR1 is SQVTM and CDR2 ANQGSEA. This CDR3 has 14 residues. The chain's CDR3 is CSADGLAGGETQYF. The CDR3 DNA reads TGCAGCGCCGACGGACTAGCGGGAGGAGAGACCCAGTACTTC.

This clone was recorded a few times. The chain couples TRBV11-3 to TRBJ1-2; TRBD1 might be the D (6 bases). The CDR3 is 12 amino acids. V lost 4 bases and J lost 5, with 8 bases in between. CDR1 and CDR2 from the germline V gene are SGHNT and YENEEA. The CDR3 nucleotides are TGTGCCAGCAGCTATCAGGGGTATGGCTACACCTTC. Encoded protein: CASSYQGYGYTF.

The rearrangement links TRBV5-4 to TRBJ2-5; TRBD2 matches 12 bases. Germline CDR1 and CDR2: SGHNT and YYREEE (reference sequence). The length of the CDR3 is 16 residues. V was clipped by 4 bases and J by 0 bases; unmatched bases: 4. Here the CDR3 reads CASSTRTSGDQETQYF. CDR3 sequence (DNA): TGTGCCAGCAGCACTAGGACTAGCGGGGACCAAGAGACCCAGTACTTC.

The chain links TRBV27 to TRBJ2-5; 8 bases agree with TRBD2. This CDR3 contains 15 residues. Germline V CDR1 and CDR2: MNHEY, SMNVEV (reference sequence). J lost 2 bases, V lost 5 bases, and 7 bases had no gene match. The CDR3 DNA reads TGTGCCAGCAGTCCAGGGACTAGACCACAAGAGACCCAGTACTTC. Translation: CASSPGTRPQETQYF.

V and J are TRBV6-1 and TRBJ2-7; 7 positions match TRBD2. From germline, CDR1 is MNHNS and CDR2 SASEGT. The CDR3 is 15 amino acids. Germline trimming cut 5 bases from V and 5 bases from J; bases unmatched to any gene: 12. The CDR3 nucleotides are TGTGCCAGCAGTCCTGGACTGGCGGGAGTCCACGAGCAGTACTTC. Translating gives CASSPGLAGVHEQYF.

The V and J genes are TRBV29-1 and TRBJ2-3; TRBD2 agrees at 7 bases. CDR3 length: 16 amino acids. The J segment lost 6 bases and the V segment lost 1 base, leaving 13 bases of the junction unmatched. The V gene's germline CDR1 is SQVTM and CDR2 ANQGSEA. CDR3 loop: CSVEAPGREGVDTQYF. CDR3 sequence (DNA): TGCAGCGTTGAAGCACCGGGCAGGGAGGGTGTGGATACGCAGTATTTT.

The chain has TRBV4-3 and TRBJ1-4; D gene unclear. With 4 bases removed from V and 11 bases from J, the gap between germline ends came to 8 bases. Germline assignment: CDR1 LGHNA and CDR2 YSLEER. The CDR3 totals 11 residues. In nucleotides, the CDR3 is TGCGCCAGCAGCCGCAGAGAGAAACTGTTTTTT. Encoded protein: CASSRREKLFF.

This chain connects TRBV5-1 to TRBJ2-3, with 7 bases lining up with TRBD1. Trimming at V came to 2 bases and at J to 6 bases, leaving 9 bases not matched to a gene. The germline CDR1 and CDR2 sequences are SGHRS and YFSETQ. The CDR3 runs 15 residues. The CDR3 DNA is TGCGCCAGCAGCTTAACGGGACAGCCATGGGATACGCAGTATTTT. It translates to CASSLTGQPWDTQYF.

This chain links TRBV7-9 with TRBJ2-1; TRBD1 agrees at 8 bases. CDR1 and CDR2 (germline): SEHNR, FQNEAQ (reference sequence). J lost 4 bases, V lost 8 bases, and 7 bases had no gene match. This CDR3 is 14 amino acids long. The chain's CDR3 is CASEQGAGYNEQFF. The CDR3 DNA follows: TGTGCCAGCGAGCAGGGGGCGGGTTACAATGAGCAGTTCTTC.

This chain joins TRBV2 and TRBJ2-7; 11 bases line up with TRBD1. Germline assignment: CDR1 SNHLY and CDR2 FYNNEI. There are 13 residues in the CDR3. J lost 4 bases, V lost 10 bases, and 6 bases had no gene match. The DNA for the CDR3 is TGTGCCATCGACGGACAGGGGGCTTACGAGCAGTACTTC. Protein sequence: CAIDGQGAYEQYF.

There are a few counts of this clone. This chain connects TRBV28 to TRBJ1-5; D perhaps matches TRBD1 (5 bases). Germline V lookup: CDR1 MDHEN, CDR2 SYDVKM. V lost 3 bases and J 5 bases, leaving 14 bases between the germline ends. This CDR3 spans 15 amino acids. The CDR3 loop reads CASSLGGWEYQPQHF. In DNA, the CDR3 is TGTGCCAGCAGTTTGGGGGGGTGGGAGTATCAGCCCCAGCATTTT.

Remarks on this clone: The same CDR3 also results from other DNA sequences found in this sample. The chain links TRBV9 to TRBJ2-2, with 10 bases fitting TRBD2. This CDR3 has 16 amino acids. V lost 2 bases to trimming and J lost 2 bases; unmatched junction nucleotides: 3. Germline values: CDR1 SGDLS, CDR2 YYNGEE. CDR3 sequence reads: CASSVGLAVNTGELFF. The CDR3 coding sequence is TGTGCCAGCAGCGTCGGACTAGCGGTAAACACCGGGGAGCTGTTTTTT. Full variable domain (outside the CDR3, taken from reference TRBV9 and TRBJ2-2): DSGVTQTPKHLITATGQRVTLRCSPRSGDLSVYWYQQSLDQGLQFLIQYYNGEERAKGNILERFSAQQFPDLHSELNLSSLELGDSALYFCASSVGLAVNTGELFFGEGSRLTVL.

The genes are TRBV27 and TRBJ2-5; the D gene is possibly TRBD1 (5 bases). CDR1 MNHEY and CDR2 SMNVEV come from the germline V gene (reference sequence). The length of the CDR3 is 11 residues. Trimming cost V 7 bases and J 5 bases, with 8 bases left between them. CDR3: CASIPGETQYF. CDR3 coding DNA: TGTGCCAGCATACCAGGGGAGACCCAGTACTTC.

This clone was observed a few times. At the DNA level, this CDR3 is encoded by other sequences in the same sample as well. The genes are TRBV7-3 and TRBJ2-5; unclear D gene. Germline CDR1 and CDR2: SGHTA and FQGTGA. The CDR3 consists of 13 residues. Trimming pared 1 base from V and 5 bases from J, leaving 8 bases between. The CDR3 nucleotides read TGTGCCAGCAGCTTAAGTGGTGGGGAGACCCAGTACTTC. It yields the protein CASSLSGGETQYF.

J is TRBJ2-3 and V is TRBV6-1, with TRBD2 identical over 8 bases. Trimming at V came to 6 bases and at J to 6 bases, leaving 5 bases not matched to a gene. There are 13 residues in the CDR3. From germline, CDR1 is MNHNS and CDR2 SASEGT. The CDR3 sequence: CASRVAGPDTQYF. CDR3 in DNA: TGTGCCAGCAGAGTAGCGGGACCGGATACGCAGTATTTT.

The rearrangement uses TRBV5-1 and TRBJ1-1; 11 bases match TRBD1. The V and J ends lost 6 bases and 3 bases, in that order; junction bases with no gene match: 4. Germline V CDR1 and CDR2: SGHRS, YFSETQ. The length of the CDR3 is 14 residues. The CDR3 loop is CASIKGQGDTEAFF. CDR3 nucleotides: TGCGCCAGCATCAAGGGACAGGGGGACACTGAAGCTTTCTTT.

In this sample, this clone turned up many times. Other DNA sequences in this specimen translate into the identical CDR3. V is TRBV7-9 and J is TRBJ2-3; 9 nucleotides agree with TRBD2. J lost 2 bases, V lost 3 bases, and 6 bases had no gene match. The CDR3 runs to 16 residues. The germline V gene encodes CDR1 SEHNR and CDR2 FQNEAQ (reference sequence). Here the CDR3 DNA reads TGTGCCAGCAGCTTGGGGCTAGCGGGGACCACAGATACGCAGTATTTT. Its translation: CASSLGLAGTTDTQYF.

The V and J genes are TRBV11-2 and TRBJ1-1, with D maybe TRBD1 (6 bases). The germline CDR1 and CDR2 sequences are SGHAT and FQNNGV. Deletions cut 1 base from V and 11 bases from J, with 11 bases between. The CDR3 loop spans 12 amino acids. The CDR3, as DNA: TGTGCCAGCAGCTTAGTGGCAGGGGTTGCTTTCTTT. It yields the protein CASSLVAGVAFF.